This T cell receptor beta chain comes out of a study of blood T cell repertoires in COVID-19. Overall study context: Sites across the United States, Italy and Spain contributed samples from acute and convalescent COVID-19.

Per germline, CDR1 LNHDA and CDR2 SQIVND (reference sequence). The CDR3 is 16 amino acids. V lost 3 bases and J lost 4; bases outside the gene matches: 11. In the original processing: Amplification of reference gene primers provided the estimated nucleated cell counts. Method: immunoSEQ multiplex PCR; TCRdb's copy keeps in-frame clones and lacks some. V, J and clone size were drawn from that table, and D and trimming were deduced from the DNA. Seen here are about 140,000 clones, 87% observed once, and the top ten hold about 2.5%. This receptor was obtained from a man aged 45-65 years with active COVID-19. The V call is TRBV19, the J call TRBJ1-2, with TRBD1 matching over 7 bases. The sample comprised peripheral blood. This CDR3 reads CASSIARTGPFYGYTF. CDR3 sequence (DNA): TGTGCCAGTAGTATCGCCCGGACAGGCCCTTTCTATGGCTACACCTTC.